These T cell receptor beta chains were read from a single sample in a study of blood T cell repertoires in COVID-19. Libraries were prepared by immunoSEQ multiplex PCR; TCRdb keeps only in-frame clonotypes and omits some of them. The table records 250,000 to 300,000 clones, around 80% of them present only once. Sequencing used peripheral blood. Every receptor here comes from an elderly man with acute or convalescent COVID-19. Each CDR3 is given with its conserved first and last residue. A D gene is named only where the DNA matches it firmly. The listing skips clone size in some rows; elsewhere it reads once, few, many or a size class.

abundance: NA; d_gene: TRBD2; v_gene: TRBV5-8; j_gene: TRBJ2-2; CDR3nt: TGTGCCAGCAGCCATCATAGCGGGAGGGCCGGGAACACCGGGGAGCTGTTTTTT; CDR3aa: CASSHHSGRAGNTGELFF
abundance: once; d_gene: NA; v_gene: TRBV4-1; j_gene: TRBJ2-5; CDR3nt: TGCGCCAGCAGCCGCATTCTAGGGGTTAGATTGGGGGAGACCCAGTACTTC; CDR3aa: CASSRILGVRLGETQYF
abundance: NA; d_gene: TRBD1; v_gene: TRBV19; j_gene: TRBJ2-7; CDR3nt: TGTGCCAGTAGTGCGGCTCTCGGACAGGGGAAAGTCTACGAGCAGTACTTC; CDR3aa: CASSAALGQGKVYEQYF
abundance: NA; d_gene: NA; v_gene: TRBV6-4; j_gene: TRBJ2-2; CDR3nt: TGTGCCAGCAGTGTTCAGGGAACCGGGGAGCTGTTTTTT; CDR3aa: CASSVQGTGELFF
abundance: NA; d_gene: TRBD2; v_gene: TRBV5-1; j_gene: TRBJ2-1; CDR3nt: TGCGCCAGCAGCTTTCTAGCGGGGGGGAACTACAATGAGCAGTTCTTC; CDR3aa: CASSFLAGGNYNEQFF
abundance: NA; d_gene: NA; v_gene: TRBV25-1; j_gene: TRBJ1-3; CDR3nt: TGTGCCAGCAGTGACCCCGGGAGGGCTGGAAACACCATATATTTT; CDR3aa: CASSDPGRAGNTIYF
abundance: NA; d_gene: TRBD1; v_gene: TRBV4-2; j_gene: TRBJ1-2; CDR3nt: TGTGCCAGCAGCACAGGACAGGGAAACTATGGCTACACCTTC; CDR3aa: CASSTGQGNYGYTF
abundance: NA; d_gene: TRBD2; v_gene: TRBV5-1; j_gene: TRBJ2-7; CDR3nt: TGCGCCAGCAGCTTGTCAGCGGGAGGGCCCTCCGAGCAGTACTTC; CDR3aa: CASSLSAGGPSEQYF
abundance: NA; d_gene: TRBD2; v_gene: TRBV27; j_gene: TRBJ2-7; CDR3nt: TGTGCCAGCACCGCCCGTCTAGCGGGAGCCCCCTACGAGCAGTACTTC; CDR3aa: CASTARLAGAPYEQYF
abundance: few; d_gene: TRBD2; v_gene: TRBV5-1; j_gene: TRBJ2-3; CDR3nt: TGCGCCAGCAGCTTGGAGCCTAGCGGGGGGGGAGATACGCAGTATTTT; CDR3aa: CASSLEPSGGGDTQYF
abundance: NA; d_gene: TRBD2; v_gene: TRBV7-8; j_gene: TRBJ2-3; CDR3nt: TGTGCCAGCATAAGGACTAGCGGGAGGTTACCGTCAGATACGCAGTATTTT; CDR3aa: CASIRTSGRLPSDTQYF
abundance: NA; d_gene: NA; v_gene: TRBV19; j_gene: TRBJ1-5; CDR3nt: TGTGCCAGTAGTATAGTTCAGGGGTCCTACAATCAGCCCCAGCATTTT; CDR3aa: CASSIVQGSYNQPQHF
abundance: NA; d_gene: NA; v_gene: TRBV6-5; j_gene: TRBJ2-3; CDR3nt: TGTGCCAGCAGTTACGGGGACGGGGGAGCAGATACGCAGTATTTT; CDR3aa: CASSYGDGGADTQYF
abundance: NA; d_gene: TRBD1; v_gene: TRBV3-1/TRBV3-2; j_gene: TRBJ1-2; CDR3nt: TGTGCCAGCAGCCAAACCGGGACAGAGGCTAACTATGGCTACACCTTC; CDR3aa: CASSQTGTEANYGYTF
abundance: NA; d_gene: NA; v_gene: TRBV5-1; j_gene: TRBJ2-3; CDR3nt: TGCGCCAGCAGCTTGCTGGGGCTAGTCACAGATACGCAGTATTTT; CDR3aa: CASSLLGLVTDTQYF
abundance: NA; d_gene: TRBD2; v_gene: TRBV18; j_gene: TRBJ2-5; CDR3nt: TGTGCCAGCTCCCCGGGACTAGCGGGAGTCCGTGAGACCCAGTACTTC; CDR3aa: CASSPGLAGVRETQYF
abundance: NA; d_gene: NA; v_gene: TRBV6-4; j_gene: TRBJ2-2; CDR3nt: TGTGCCAGCAGTGATATCCCCCTTTTCGGGGAGCTGTTTTTT; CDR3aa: CASSDIPLFGELFF
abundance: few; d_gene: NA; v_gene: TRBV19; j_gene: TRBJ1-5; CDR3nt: TGTGCCAGTAGTATAGAGGGGGCGGCCAATCAGCCCCAGCATTTT; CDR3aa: CASSIEGAANQPQHF
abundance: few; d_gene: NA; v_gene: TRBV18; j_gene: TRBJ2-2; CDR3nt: TGTGCCAGCTCACTACAGGGTGGGCTTAACACCGGGGAGCTGTTTTTT; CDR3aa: CASSLQGGLNTGELFF
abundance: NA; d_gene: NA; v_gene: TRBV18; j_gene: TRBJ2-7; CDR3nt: TGTGCCAGCTCAGTACAGAGAACGTACGAGCAGTACTTC; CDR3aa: CASSVQRTYEQYF
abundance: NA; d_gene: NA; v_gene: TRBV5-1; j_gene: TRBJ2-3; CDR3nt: TGCGCCAGCAGCTTGGCCCTCTGGCCAGAGTATTTT; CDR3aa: CASSLALWPEYF
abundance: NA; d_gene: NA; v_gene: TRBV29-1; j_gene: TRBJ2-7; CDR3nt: TGCAGCGTTGAAATTGGGCAGGCGCGCTACGAGCAGTACTTC; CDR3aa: CSVEIGQARYEQYF
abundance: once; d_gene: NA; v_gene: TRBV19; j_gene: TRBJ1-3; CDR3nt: TGTGCCAGTAGTATGGGAGGTCTTAGTCCTGGAAACACCATATATTTT; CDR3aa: CASSMGGLSPGNTIYF
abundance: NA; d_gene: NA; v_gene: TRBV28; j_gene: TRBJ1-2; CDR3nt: TGTGCCAGCAGTCCGACCGCAGGGCCCCACACCTTC; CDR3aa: CASSPTAGPHTF
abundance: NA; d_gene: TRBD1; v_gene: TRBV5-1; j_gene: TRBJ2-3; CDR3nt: TGCGCCAGCAGCCGAGGGGCCCAGGGGGTAGGGACAGATACGCAGTATTTT; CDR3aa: CASSRGAQGVGTDTQYF
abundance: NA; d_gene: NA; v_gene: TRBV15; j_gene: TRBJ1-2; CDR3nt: TGTGCCACCAGCAGAGATCGGGGGGCTGGCGCCTATGGCTACACCTTC; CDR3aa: CATSRDRGAGAYGYTF
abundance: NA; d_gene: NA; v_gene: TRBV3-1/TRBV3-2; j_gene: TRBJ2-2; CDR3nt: TGTGCCAGCAGCAGAATCGCAGGGGCGGGCGGGGAGCTGTTTTTT; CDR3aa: CASSRIAGAGGELFF
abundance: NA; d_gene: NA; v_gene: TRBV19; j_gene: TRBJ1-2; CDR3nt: TGTGCCAGTACCGCTCGCGGGGATAACTATGGCTACACCTTC; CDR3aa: CASTARGDNYGYTF
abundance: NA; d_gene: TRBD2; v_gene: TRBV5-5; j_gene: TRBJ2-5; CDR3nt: TGTGCCAGCAGCCCGCGCGGGGGGGCGGCAGAGACCCAGTACTTC; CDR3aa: CASSPRGGAAETQYF
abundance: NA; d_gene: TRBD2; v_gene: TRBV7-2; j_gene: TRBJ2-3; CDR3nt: TGTGCCAGCAGCCCAGGACTAGCGGGGGGGCCAGATACGCAGTATTTT; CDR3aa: CASSPGLAGGPDTQYF
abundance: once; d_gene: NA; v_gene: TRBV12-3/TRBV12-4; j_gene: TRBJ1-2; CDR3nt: TGTGCCAGCAGTTCATATGGCTACACCTTC; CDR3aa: CASSSYGYTF
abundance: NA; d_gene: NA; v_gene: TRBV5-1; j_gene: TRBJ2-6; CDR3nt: TGCGCCAGCAGCATCGACAACTCTGGGGCCAACGTCCTGACTTTC; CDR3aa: CASSIDNSGANVLTF
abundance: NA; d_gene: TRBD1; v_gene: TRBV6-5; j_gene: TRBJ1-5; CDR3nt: TGTGCCAGCAGTCGTGAAGGGACAGGGTTTCAGCCCCAGCATTTT; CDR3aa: CASSREGTGFQPQHF
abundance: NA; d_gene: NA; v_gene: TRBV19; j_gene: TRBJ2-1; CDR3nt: TGTGCCAGTAGTATAGACGGCGCAGGTAGTTACTCCTACAATGAGCAGTTCTTC; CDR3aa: CASSIDGAGSYSYNEQFF
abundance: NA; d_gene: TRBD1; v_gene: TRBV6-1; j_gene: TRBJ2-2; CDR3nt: TGTGCCAGCAGTGAGGCAGATCGTCGGGACAGGCGCACCGGGGAGCTGTTTTTT; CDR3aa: CASSEADRRDRRTGELFF
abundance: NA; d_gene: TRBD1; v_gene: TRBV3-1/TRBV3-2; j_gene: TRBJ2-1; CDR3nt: TGTGCCAGCAGCCAAGTTGGAACAGGGGCCCATCCCCACAATGAGCAGTTCTTC; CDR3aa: CASSQVGTGAHPHNEQFF